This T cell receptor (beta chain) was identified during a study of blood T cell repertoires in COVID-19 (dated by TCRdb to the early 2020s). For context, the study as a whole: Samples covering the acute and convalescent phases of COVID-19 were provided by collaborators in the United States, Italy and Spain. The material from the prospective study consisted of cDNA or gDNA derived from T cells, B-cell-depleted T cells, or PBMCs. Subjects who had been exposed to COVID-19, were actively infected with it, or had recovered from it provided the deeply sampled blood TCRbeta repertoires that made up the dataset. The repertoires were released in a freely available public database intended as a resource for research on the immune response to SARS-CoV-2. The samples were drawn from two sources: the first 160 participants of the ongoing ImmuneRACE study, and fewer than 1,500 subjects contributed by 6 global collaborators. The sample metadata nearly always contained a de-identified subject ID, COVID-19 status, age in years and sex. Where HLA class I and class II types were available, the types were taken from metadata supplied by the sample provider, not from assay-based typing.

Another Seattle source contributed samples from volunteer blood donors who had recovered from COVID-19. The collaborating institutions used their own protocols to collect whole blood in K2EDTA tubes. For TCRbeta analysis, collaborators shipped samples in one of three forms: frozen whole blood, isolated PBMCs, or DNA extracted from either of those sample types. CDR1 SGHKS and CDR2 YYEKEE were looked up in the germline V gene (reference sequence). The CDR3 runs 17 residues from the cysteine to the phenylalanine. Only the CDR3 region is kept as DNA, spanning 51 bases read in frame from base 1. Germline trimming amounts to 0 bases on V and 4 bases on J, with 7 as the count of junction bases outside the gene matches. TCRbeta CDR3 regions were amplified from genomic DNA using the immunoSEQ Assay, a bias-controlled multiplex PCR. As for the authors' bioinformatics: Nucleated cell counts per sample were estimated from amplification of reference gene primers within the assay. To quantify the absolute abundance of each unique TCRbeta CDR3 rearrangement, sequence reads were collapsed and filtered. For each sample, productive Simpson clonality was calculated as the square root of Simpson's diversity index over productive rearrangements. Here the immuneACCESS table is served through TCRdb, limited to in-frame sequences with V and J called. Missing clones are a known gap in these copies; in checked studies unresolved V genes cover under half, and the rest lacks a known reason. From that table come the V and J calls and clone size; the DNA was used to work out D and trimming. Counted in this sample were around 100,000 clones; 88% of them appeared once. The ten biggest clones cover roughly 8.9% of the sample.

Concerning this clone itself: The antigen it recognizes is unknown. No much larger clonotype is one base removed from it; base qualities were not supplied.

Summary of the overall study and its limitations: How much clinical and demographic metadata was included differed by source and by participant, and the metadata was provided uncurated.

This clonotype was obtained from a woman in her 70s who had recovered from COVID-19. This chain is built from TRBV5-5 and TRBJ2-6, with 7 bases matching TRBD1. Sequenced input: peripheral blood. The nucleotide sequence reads TGTGCCAGCAGCTTGGGATACAGGGGAGTGGGGGCCAACGTCCTGACTTTC. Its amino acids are CASSLGYRGVGANVLTF.